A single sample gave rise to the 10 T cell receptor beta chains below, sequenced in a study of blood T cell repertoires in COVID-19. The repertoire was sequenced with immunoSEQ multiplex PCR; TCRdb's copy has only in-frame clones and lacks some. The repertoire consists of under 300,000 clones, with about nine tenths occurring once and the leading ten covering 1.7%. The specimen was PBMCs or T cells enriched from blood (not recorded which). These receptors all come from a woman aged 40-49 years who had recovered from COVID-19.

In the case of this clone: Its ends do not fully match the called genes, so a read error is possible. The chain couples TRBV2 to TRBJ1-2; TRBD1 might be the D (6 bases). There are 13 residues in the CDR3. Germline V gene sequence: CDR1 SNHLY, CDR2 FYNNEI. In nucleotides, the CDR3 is TGTGCCAGCAGGGAAGACAGGAGGGATGGCTACACCTTC. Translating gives CASREDRRDGYTF.

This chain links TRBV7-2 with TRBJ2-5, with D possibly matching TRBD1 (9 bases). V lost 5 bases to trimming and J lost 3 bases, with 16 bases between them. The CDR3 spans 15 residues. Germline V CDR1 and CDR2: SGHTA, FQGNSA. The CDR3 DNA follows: TGTGCCAGCAGCCCGGGGGGGACAGGGAAAGAGACCCAGTACTTC. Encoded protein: CASSPGGTGKETQYF.

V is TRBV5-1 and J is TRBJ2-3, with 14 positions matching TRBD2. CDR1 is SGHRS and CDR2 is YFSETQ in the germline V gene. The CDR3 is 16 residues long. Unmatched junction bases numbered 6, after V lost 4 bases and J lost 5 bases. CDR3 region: CASSEGLAGAIDTQYF. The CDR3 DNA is TGCGCCAGCAGCGAGGGACTAGCGGGAGCGATAGATACGCAGTATTTT.

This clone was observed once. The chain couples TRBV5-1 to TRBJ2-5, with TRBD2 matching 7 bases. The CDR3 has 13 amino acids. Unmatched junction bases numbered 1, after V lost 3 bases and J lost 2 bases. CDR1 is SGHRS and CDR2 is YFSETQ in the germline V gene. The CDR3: CASSSRGQETQYF. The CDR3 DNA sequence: TGCGCCAGCAGCTCGCGGGGGCAAGAGACCCAGTACTTC.

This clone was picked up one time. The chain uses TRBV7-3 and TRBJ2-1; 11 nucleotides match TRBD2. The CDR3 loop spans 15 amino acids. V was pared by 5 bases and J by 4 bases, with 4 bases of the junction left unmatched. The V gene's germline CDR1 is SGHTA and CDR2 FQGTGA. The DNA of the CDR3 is TGTGCCAGCAGCCCGACTAGCGGGACATACAATGAGCAGTTCTTC. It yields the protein CASSPTSGTYNEQFF.

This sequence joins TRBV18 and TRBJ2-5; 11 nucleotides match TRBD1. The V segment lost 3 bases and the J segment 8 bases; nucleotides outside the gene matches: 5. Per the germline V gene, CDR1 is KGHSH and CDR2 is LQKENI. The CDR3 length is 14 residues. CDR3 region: CASSPQDRGRTQYF. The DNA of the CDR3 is TGTGCCAGCTCACCGCAGGACAGGGGGCGAACCCAGTACTTC.

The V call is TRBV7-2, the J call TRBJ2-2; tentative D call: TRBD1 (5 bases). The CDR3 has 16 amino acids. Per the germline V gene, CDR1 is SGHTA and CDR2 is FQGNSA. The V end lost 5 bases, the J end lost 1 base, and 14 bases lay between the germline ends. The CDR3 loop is CASSPQGGLNTGELFF. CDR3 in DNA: TGTGCCAGCAGCCCCCAGGGTGGCTTGAACACCGGGGAGCTGTTTTTT. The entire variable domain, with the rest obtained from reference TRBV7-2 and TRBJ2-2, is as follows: GAGVSQSPSNKVTEKGKDVELRCDPISGHTALYWYRQSLGQGLEFLIYFQGNSAPDKSGLPSDRFSAERTGGSVSTLTIQRTQQEDSAVYLCASSPQGGLNTGELFFGEGSRLTVL.

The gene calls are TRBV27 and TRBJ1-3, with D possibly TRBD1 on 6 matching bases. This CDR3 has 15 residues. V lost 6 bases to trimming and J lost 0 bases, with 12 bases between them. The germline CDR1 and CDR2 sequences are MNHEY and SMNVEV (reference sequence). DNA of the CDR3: TGTGCCAGCAGAAAACAGGGTACCTCTGGAAACACCATATATTTT. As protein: CASRKQGTSGNTIYF.

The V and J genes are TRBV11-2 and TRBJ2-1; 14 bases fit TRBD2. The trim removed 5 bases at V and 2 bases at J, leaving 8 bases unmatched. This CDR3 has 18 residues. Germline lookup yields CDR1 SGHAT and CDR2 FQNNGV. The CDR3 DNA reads TGTGCCAGCAGCGGACTAGCGGGAGGTTTTGCGGCCTACAATGAGCAGTTCTTC. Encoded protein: CASSGLAGGFAAYNEQFF.

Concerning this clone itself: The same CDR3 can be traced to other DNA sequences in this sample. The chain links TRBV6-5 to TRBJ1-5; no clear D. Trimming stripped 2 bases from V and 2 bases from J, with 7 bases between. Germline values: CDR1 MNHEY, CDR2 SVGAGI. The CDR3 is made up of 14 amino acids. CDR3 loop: CASSYARGNQPQHF. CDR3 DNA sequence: TGTGCCAGCAGTTACGCCCGGGGCAATCAGCCCCAGCATTTT.